This paragraph covers one TCR beta chain sequence. Its specificity is unknown. The source of the sample is a study of response to subunit inactivated influenza vaccine. Whole-study findings and limits: Each seasonal flu vaccination may recruit only limited new T cells, authors suggested.

TCRdb re-called the RT-PCR reads through MiXCR, storing one row per CDR3 protein. The sample consists of some 850,000 distinct CDR3 sequences, less than 20% of them appearing once. The germline V gene has CDR1 SQVTM and CDR2 ANQGSEA. With 0 bases removed from V and 1 base from J, the gap between germline ends came to 6 bases. There are 13 residues in the CDR3. The specimen comprised PBMCs from blood, sampled 5 days after vaccination. This chain joins TRBV29-1 and TRBJ1-2; D is perhaps TRBD1 (5 bases). The TCR comes from a man in his fifties or sixties who received an inactivated influenza vaccine. The DNA of the CDR3 is TGCAGCGTTGAAGAGGGGGTTAACTATGGCTACACCTTC. This gives the protein CSVEEGVNYGYTF. Complete variable domain (other parts from reference TRBV29-1 and TRBJ1-2): SAVISQKPSRDICQRGTSLTIQCQVDSQVTMMFWYRQQPGQSLTLIATANQGSEATYESGFVIDKFPISRPNLTFSTLTVSNMSPEDSSIYLCSVEEGVNYGYTFGSGTRLTVV.